This T cell receptor beta chain was obtained from a study of cytomegalovirus exposure and HLA in healthy donors. General study findings and limits: Earlier findings revealed that most TCR beta V segments proved productive either about 90% or about 30% of the time.

This CDR3 comprises 16 residues. PCR employed 60 Vbeta and 13 Jbeta primers. Clones were read by immunoSEQ multiplex PCR, and TCRdb kept only the in-frame ones, dropping some. The sample has some 200,000 clones. On this clone itself: The antigen is undetermined.

J is TRBJ1-2 and V is TRBV12-2; the DNA was not compared with TRBD1, the D call given in the table. TRBV12-2 is labeled a pseudogene. The sample consisted of PBMCs. The clonotype was recovered from a girl aged 2-10 years in good health and CMV-seropositive. The CDR3 reads CASRFANRGSTYGYTF. The CDR3 nucleotides are TGTGCAAGTCGCTTTGCAAACAGGGGGAGTACCTATGGCTACACCTTC.